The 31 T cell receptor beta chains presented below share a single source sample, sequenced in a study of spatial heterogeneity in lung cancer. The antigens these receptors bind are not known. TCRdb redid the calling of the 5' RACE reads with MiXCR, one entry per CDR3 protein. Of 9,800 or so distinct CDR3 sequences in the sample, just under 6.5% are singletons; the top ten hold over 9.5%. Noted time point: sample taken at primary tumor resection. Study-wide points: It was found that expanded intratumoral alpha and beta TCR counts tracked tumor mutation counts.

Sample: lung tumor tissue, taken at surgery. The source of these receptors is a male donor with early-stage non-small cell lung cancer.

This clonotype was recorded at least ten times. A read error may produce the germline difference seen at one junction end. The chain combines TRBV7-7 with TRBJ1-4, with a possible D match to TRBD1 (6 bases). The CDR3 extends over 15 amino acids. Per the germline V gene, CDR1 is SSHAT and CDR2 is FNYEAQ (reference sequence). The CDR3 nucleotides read TGTGCTAGCAGCCAAACAGGGACCGGAGGAGAAAAACTGTTTTTT. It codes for CASSQTGTGGEKLFF. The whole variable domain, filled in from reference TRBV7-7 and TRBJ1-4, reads GAGVSQSPRYKVTKRGQDVTLRCDPISSHATLYWYQQALGQGPEFLTYFNYEAQPDKSGLPSDRFSAERPEGSISTLTIQRTEQRDSAMYRCASSQTGTGGEKLFFGSGTQLSVL.

The CDR3 nucleotides read TGTGCCTCCTTGCGGGAAGGGAACACTGAAGCTTTCTTT. Its translation: CASLREGNTEAFF. The chain recombines TRBV10-3 with TRBJ1-1, with no clear D. Germline values: CDR1 ENHRY, CDR2 SYGVKD. The CDR3 extends over 13 amino acids. V gave up 11 bases and J gave up 1 base, with 14 bases separating them.

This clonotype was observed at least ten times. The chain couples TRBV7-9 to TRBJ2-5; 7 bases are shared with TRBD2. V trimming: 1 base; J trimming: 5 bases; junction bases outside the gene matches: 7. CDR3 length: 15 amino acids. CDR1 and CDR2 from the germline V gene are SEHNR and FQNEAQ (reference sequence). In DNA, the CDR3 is TGTGCCAGCAGCTTAGGGGCTAGCGGAGGGGAGACCCAGTACTTC. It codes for CASSLGASGGETQYF.

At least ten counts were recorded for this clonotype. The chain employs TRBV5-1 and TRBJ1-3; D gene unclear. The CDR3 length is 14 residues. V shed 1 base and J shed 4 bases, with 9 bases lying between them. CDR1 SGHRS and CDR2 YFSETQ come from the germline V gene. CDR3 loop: CASSLMADGNTIYF. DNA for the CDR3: TGCGCCAGCAGCTTGATGGCAGACGGAAACACCATATATTTT.

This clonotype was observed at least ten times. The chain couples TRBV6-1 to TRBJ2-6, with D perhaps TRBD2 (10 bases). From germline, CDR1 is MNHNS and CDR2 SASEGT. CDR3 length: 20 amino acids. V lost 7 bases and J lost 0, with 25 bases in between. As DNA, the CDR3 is TGTGCCAGCAACAGAAATAGCGGGGGGACAGGGAACTCTGGGGCCAACGTCCTGACTTTC. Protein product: CASNRNSGGTGNSGANVLTF.

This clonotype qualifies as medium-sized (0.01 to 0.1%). CDR3 DNA: TGTGCCAGCAGTTTGTTGCGGGTACTGTACTTC. Encoded protein: CASSLLRVLYF. The chain carries TRBV28 and TRBJ2-7; perhaps TRBD2 as D (5 bases). This CDR3 is 11 amino acids long. The V gene's germline CDR1 is MDHEN and CDR2 SYDVKM. V dropped 3 bases and J dropped 12 bases, with 12 bases sitting between them.

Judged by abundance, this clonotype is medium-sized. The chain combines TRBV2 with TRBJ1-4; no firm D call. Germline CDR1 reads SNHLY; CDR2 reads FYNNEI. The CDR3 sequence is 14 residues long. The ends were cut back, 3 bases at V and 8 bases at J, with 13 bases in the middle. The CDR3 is CASSEALPGEKLFF. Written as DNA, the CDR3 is TGTGCCAGCAGTGAGGCCCTCCCCGGGGAAAAACTGTTTTTT.

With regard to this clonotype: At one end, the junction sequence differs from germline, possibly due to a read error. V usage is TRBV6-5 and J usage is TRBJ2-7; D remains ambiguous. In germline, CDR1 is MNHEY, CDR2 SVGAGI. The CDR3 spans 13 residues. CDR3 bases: TGTGCCAGCATAGGTACAGACCCCTACGGGCAGTACTTC. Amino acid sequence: CASIGTDPYGQYF.

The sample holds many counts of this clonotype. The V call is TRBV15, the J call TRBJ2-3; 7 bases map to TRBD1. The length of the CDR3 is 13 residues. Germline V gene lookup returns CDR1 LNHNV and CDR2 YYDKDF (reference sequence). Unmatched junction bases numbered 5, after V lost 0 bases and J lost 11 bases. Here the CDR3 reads CATSRDRQGGQYF. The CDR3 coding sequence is TGTGCCACCAGCAGAGACCGACAGGGCGGGCAGTATTTT.

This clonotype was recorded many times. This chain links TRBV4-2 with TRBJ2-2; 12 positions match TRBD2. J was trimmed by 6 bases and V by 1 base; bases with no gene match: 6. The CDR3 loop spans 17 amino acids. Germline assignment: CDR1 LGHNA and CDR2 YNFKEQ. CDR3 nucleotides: TGTGCCAGCAGCCAAGTTGGGACTAGCGGGTATTCCGGGGAGCTGTTTTTT. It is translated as CASSQVGTSGYSGELFF.

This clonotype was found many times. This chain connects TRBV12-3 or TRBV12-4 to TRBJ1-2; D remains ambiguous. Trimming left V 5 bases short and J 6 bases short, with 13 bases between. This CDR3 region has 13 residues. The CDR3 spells CASSLSGNDGYTF. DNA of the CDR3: TGTGCCAGCAGTCTCTCCGGCAATGATGGCTACACCTTC.

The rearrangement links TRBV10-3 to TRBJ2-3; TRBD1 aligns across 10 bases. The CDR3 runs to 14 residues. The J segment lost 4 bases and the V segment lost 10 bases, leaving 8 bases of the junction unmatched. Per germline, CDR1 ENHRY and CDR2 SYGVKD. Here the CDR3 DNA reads TGTGCCAGCGAACCGACAGGGGGCGCAGATACGCAGTATTTT. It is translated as CASEPTGGADTQYF.

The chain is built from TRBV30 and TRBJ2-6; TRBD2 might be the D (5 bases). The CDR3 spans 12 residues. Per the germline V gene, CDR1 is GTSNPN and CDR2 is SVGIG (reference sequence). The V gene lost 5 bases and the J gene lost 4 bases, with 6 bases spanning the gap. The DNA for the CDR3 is TGTGCCTGGGGAGGCGGGGCCAACGTCCTGACTTTC. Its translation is CAWGGGANVLTF. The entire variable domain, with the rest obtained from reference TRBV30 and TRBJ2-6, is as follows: SQTIHQWPATLVQPVGSPLSLECTVEGTSNPNLYWYRQAAGRGLQLLFYSVGIGQISSEVPQNLSASRPQDRQFILSSKKLLLSDSGFYLCAWGGGANVLTFGAGSRLTVL.

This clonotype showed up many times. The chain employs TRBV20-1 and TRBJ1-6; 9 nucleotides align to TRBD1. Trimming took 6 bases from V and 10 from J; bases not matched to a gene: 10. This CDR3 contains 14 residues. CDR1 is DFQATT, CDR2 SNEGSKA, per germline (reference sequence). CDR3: CSAPRPDRGSPLHF. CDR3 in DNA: TGCAGTGCCCCCCGCCCGGACAGGGGATCACCCCTCCACTTT.

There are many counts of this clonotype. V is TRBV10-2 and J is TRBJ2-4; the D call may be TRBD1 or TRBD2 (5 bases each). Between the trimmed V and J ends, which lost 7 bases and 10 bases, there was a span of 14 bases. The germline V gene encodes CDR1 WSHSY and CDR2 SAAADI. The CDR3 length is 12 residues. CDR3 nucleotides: TGCGCCAGCAAGACCGGGGACCTGATTCAGTACTTC. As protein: CASKTGDLIQYF.

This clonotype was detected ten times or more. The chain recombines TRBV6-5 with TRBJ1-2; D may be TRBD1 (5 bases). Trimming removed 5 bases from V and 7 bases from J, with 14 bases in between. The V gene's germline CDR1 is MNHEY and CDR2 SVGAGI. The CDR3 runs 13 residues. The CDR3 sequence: CASSDAGSGGYTF. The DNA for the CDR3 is TGTGCCAGCAGTGACGCAGGGTCCGGTGGCTACACCTTC.

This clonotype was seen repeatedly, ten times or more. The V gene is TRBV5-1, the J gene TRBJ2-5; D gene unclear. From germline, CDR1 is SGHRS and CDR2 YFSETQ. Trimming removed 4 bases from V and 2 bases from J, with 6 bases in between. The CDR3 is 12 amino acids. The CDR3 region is CASSAQQETQYF. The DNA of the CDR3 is TGCGCCAGCAGCGCACAACAAGAGACCCAGTACTTC.

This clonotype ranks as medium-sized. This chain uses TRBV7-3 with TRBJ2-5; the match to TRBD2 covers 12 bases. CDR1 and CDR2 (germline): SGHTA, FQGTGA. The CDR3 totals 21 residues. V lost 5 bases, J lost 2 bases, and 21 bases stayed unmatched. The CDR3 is CASSQWGPQLRLAGAQETQYF. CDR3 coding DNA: TGTGCCAGCAGCCAGTGGGGCCCTCAACTCCGACTAGCGGGGGCACAAGAGACCCAGTACTTC.

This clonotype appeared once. CDR3 residues: CASRRDLGTEAFF. CDR3 nucleotides: TGCGCCAGCAGACGGGACCTGGGCACTGAAGCTTTCTTT. The rearrangement uses TRBV4-3 and TRBJ1-1, with a tentative D call TRBD1 (5 bases). V gave up 6 bases and J gave up 4 bases, with 12 bases separating them. The CDR3 contains 13 residues. Germline lookup yields CDR1 LGHNA and CDR2 YSLEER.

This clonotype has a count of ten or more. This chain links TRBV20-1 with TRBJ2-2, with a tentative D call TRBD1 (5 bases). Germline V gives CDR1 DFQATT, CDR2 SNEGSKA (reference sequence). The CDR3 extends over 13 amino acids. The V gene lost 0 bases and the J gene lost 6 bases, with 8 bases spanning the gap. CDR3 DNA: TGCAGTGCTAGAGACAGGGCTTCCGGGGAGCTGTTTTTT. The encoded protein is CSARDRASGELFF.

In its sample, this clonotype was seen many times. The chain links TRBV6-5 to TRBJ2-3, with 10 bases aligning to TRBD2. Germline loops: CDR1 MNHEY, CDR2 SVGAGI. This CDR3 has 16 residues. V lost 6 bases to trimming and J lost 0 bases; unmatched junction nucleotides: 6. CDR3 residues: CASSRGLAASTDTQYF. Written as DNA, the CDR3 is TGTGCCAGCAGCCGCGGACTAGCGGCTAGCACAGATACGCAGTATTTT.

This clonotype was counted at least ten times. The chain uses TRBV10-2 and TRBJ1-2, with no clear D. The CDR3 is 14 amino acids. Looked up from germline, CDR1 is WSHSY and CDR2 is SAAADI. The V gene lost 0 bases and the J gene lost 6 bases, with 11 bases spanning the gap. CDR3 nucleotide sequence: TGCGCCAGCAGTGAGTCGTGGAGGAGCCATGGCTACACCTTC. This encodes CASSESWRSHGYTF.

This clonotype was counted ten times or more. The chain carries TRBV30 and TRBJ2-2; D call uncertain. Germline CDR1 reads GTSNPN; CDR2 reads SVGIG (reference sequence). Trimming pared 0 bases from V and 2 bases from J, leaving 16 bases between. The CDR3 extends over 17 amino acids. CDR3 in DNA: TGTGCCTGGAGTGTACAAACCCTGACTGTTAACACCGGGGAGCTGTTTTTT. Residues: CAWSVQTLTVNTGELFF.

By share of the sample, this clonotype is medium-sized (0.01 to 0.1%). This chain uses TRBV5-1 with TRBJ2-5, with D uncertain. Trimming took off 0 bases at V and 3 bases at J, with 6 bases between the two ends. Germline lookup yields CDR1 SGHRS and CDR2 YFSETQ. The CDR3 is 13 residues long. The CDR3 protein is CASSLVGKETQYF. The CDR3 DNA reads TGCGCCAGCAGCTTGGTCGGAAAAGAGACCCAGTACTTC.

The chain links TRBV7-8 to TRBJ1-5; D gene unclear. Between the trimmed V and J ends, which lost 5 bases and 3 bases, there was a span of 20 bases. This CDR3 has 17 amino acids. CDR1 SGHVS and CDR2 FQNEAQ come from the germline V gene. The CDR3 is CASSPSPQPGYNQPQHF. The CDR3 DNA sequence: TGTGCCAGCAGCCCATCTCCTCAGCCGGGTTACAATCAGCCCCAGCATTTT.

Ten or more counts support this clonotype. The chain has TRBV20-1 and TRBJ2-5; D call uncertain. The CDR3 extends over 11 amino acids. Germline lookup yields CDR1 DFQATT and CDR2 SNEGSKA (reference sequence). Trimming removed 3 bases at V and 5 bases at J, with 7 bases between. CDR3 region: CSASSEETQYF. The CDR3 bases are TGCAGTGCTAGTTCAGAGGAGACCCAGTACTTC.

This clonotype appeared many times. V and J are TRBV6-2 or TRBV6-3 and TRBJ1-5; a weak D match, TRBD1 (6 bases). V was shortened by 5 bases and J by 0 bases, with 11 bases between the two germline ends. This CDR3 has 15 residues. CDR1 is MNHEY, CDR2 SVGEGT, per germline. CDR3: CASSDGQFSNQPQHF. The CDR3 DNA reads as TGTGCCAGCAGTGACGGACAGTTTAGCAATCAGCCCCAGCATTTT.

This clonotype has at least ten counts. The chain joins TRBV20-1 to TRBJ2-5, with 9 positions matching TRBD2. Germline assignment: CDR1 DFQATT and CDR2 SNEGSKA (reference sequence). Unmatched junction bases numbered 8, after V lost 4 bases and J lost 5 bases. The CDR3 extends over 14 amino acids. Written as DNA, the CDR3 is TGCAGTGCTACAGTTAGCGGGAGAATGGAGACCCAGTACTTC. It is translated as CSATVSGRMETQYF.

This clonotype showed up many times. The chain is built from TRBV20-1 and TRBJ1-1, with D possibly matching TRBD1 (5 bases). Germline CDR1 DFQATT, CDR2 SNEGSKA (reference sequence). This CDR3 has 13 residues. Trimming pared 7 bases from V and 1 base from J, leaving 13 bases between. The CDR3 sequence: CSDGTVQNTEAFF. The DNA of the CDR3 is TGCAGTGACGGGACCGTTCAGAACACTGAAGCTTTCTTT.

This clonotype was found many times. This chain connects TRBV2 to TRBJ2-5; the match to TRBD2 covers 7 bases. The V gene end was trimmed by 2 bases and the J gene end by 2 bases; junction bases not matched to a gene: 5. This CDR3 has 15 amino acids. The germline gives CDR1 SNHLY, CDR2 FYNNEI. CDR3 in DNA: TGTGCCAGCAGTGAATCACCTAGCGGACAAGAGACCCAGTACTTC. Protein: CASSESPSGQETQYF.

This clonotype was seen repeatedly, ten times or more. CDR3 sequence reads: CASSLDRGLGPDGYTF. As DNA, the CDR3 is TGTGCCAGCAGCTTGGACAGGGGGCTAGGTCCCGATGGCTACACCTTC. The V and J genes are TRBV7-2 and TRBJ1-2, with TRBD1 matching over 11 bases. Germline lookup yields CDR1 SGHTA and CDR2 FQGNSA. CDR3 size: 16 residues. V lost 3 bases to trimming and J lost 6 bases; unmatched junction nucleotides: 9.